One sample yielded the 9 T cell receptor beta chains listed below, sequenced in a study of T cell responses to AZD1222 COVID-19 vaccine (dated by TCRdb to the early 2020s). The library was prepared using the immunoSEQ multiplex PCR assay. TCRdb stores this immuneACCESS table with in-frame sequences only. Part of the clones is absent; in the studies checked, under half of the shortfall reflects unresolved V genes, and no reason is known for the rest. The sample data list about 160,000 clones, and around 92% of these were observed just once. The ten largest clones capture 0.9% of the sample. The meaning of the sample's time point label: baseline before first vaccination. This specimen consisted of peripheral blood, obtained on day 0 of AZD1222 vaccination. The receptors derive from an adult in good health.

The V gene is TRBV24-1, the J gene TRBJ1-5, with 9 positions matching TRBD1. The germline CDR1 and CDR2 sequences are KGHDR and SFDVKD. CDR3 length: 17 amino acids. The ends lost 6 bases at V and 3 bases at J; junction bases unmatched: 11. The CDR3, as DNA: TGTGCCACCAGTTCCGGGACAGGGACAGGGTTCAATCAGCCCCAGCATTTT. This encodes CATSSGTGTGFNQPQHF.

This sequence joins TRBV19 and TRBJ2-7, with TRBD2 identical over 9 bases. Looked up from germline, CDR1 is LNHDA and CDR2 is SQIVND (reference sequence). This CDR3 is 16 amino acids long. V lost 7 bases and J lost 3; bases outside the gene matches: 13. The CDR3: CASTMGVASGVYEQYF. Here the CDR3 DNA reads TGTGCCAGTACCATGGGGGTGGCTAGCGGGGTCTACGAGCAGTACTTC.

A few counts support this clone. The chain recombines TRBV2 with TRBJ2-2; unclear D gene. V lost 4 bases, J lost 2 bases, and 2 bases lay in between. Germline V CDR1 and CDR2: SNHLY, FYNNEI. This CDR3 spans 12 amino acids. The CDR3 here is CASSGNTGELFF. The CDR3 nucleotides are TGTGCCAGCAGTGGAAACACCGGGGAGCTGTTTTTT.

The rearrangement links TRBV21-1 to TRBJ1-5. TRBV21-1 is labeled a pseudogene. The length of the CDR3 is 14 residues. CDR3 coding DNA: TGTGCCAGCAGCAAAGAGTTTAGCAATCAGCCCCAGCATTTT. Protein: CASSKEFSNQPQHF.

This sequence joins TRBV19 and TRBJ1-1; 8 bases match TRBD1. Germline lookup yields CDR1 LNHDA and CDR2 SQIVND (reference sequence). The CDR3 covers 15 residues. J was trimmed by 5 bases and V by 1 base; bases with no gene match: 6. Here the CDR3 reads CASSIVGQGWTEAFF. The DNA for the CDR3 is TGTGCCAGTAGTATAGTTGGACAGGGTTGGACTGAAGCTTTCTTT. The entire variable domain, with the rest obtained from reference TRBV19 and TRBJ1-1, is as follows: DGGITQSPKYLFRKEGQNVTLSCEQNLNHDAMYWYRQDPGQGLRLIYYSQIVNDFQKGDIAEGYSVSREKKESFPLTVTSAQKNPTAFYLCASSIVGQGWTEAFFGQGTRLTVV.

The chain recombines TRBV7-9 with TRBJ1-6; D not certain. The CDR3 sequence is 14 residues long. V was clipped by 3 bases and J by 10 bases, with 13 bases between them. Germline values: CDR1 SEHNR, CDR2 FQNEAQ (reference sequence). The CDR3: CASSFLVTGSPLHF. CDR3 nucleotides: TGTGCCAGCAGCTTTTTGGTGACGGGGTCACCCCTCCACTTT.

CDR3 protein: CASSHGTNTEAFF. The CDR3 DNA reads TGTGCCAGCTCGCACGGGACGAACACTGAAGCTTTCTTT. The V call is TRBV18, the J call TRBJ1-1; D possibly corresponds to TRBD1 (5 bases). Trimming shortened V by 6 bases and J by 1 base, and 9 bases separated the two germline ends. CDR3 length: 13 residues. Germline CDR1 KGHSH, CDR2 LQKENI.

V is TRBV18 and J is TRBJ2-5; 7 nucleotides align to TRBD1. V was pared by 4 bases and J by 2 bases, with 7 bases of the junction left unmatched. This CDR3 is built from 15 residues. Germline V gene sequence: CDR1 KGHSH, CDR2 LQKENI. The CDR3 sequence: CASSRTGNTQETQYF. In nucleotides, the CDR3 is TGTGCCAGCTCACGGACAGGAAACACGCAAGAGACCCAGTACTTC.

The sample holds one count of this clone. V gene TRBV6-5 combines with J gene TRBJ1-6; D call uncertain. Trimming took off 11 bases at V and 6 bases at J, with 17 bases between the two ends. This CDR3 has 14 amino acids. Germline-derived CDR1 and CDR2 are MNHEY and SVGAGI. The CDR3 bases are TGTGCCGGAAGGGTGGCGGCAGGTAATTCACCCCTCCACTTT. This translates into CAGRVAAGNSPLHF.